These 18 T cell receptor beta chains originate from one sample sequenced in a study of identical twins. TCRdb used MiXCR to reprocess the 5' RACE reads, holding one entry per CDR3 protein. The table includes 250,000 to 350,000 distinct CDR3 sequences, 8% to 9% detected once. The same sample was also used in a study of yellow fever vaccine responses in identical twins.

Material for sequencing was memory (CD45RO+) T cells sorted from blood. These receptors were collected from a woman aged 18 to 35 in good health.

This clonotype was counted at least ten times. CDR3 residues: CASSQSRGQPQHF. DNA of the CDR3: TGTGCCAGCAGCCAAAGCCGAGGACAGCCCCAGCATTTT. The chain links TRBV3-1 to TRBJ1-5; D gene ambiguous. Germline-derived CDR1 and CDR2 are LGHDT and YNNKEL (reference sequence). V gave up 2 bases and J gave up 7 bases, with 9 bases separating them. The length of the CDR3 is 13 residues.

Many counts were recorded for this clonotype. The J gene is TRBJ2-1, the V gene TRBV4-1, with D perhaps matching TRBD2 (6 bases). Germline CDR1 reads MGHRA; CDR2 reads YSYEKL. This CDR3 spans 15 amino acids. The V and J ends lost 4 bases and 9 bases respectively, with 19 bases between them. The CDR3 loop is CASSPQLAGSAEQFF. For the CDR3, the DNA is TGCGCCAGCAGCCCTCAACTAGCCGGTTCGGCTGAGCAGTTCTTC.

The chain links TRBV5-5 to TRBJ1-5; D gene uncertain. Trimming left V 4 bases short and J 0 bases short, with 14 bases between. The CDR3 loop spans 16 amino acids. CDR1 and CDR2 (germline): SGHKS, YYEKEE (reference sequence). The CDR3 DNA reads as TGTGCCAGCAGCCCCGACTGGGTGGCTAGCAATCAGCCCCAGCATTTT. It is translated as CASSPDWVASNQPQHF.

The chain employs TRBV6-1 and TRBJ2-1, with 8 bases matching TRBD1. CDR1 is MNHNS and CDR2 is SASEGT in the germline V gene. After removal of 0 bases from V and 5 bases from J, the junction contained 3 bases not matched to a gene. This CDR3 spans 15 amino acids. The CDR3 reads CASSEADRDNNEQFF. CDR3 bases: TGTGCCAGCAGTGAAGCGGACAGGGATAACAATGAGCAGTTCTTC.

This clonotype was counted at least ten times. This sequence joins TRBV4-1 and TRBJ1-1; D is uncertain. This CDR3 contains 13 residues. V dropped 0 bases and J dropped 6 bases, with 8 bases sitting between them. Germline values: CDR1 MGHRA, CDR2 YSYEKL. CDR3 sequence reads: CASSQDKNSEAFF. The CDR3 DNA reads TGCGCCAGCAGCCAAGATAAAAACTCTGAAGCTTTCTTT.

In its sample, this clonotype was seen many times. The gene calls are TRBV7-8 and TRBJ2-2; 7 bases are shared with TRBD1. Trimming removed 1 base from V and 1 base from J; junction bases left unmatched: 6. In germline, CDR1 is SGHVS, CDR2 FQNEAQ. This CDR3 contains 17 residues. As DNA, the CDR3 is TGTGCCAGCAGCTTAGTCTACGGACAGGAGAACACCGGGGAGCTGTTTTTT. Amino acids: CASSLVYGQENTGELFF.

This clonotype was observed many times. V usage is TRBV7-2 and J usage is TRBJ1-2, with a weak D call TRBD1 (6 bases). Trimming took 0 bases from V and 4 from J, leaving 9 bases between them. The CDR3 sequence is 14 residues long. Germline CDR1 is SGHTA and CDR2 is FQGNSA. The CDR3 loop is CASSLAIQGYGYTF. Written as DNA, the CDR3 is TGTGCCAGCAGCTTAGCGATACAGGGCTATGGCTACACCTTC.

Ten or more counts support this clonotype. This chain joins TRBV24-1 and TRBJ1-2, with 7 bases aligning to TRBD1. CDR3 length: 12 amino acids. Germline V gives CDR1 KGHDR, CDR2 SFDVKD. After removal of 3 bases from V and 14 bases from J, the junction contained 8 bases not matched to a gene. CDR3 DNA sequence: TGTGCCACCAGTGATCAGGACAGGAAAGAGACCTTC. Translation gives CATSDQDRKETF.

This clonotype showed up many times. The V and J genes are TRBV5-4 and TRBJ2-1, with D maybe TRBD1 (5 bases). CDR3 length: 15 amino acids. Germline V lookup: CDR1 SGHNT, CDR2 YYREEE (reference sequence). Trimming pared 0 bases from V and 10 bases from J, leaving 17 bases between. CDR3 region: CASSLGNRIRGEQFF. The CDR3, as DNA: TGTGCCAGCAGCTTGGGTAACAGGATCCGAGGCGAGCAGTTCTTC.

This chain connects TRBV28 to TRBJ2-1, with TRBD1 matching over 7 bases. The CDR3 sequence is 16 residues long. The V gene's germline CDR1 is MDHEN and CDR2 SYDVKM. V lost 5 bases and J lost 3; bases outside the gene matches: 10. CDR3 sequence reads: CASSPSGQLVYNEQFF. Written as DNA, the CDR3 is TGTGCCAGCAGTCCATCGGGACAGCTAGTCTACAATGAGCAGTTCTTC.

This clonotype came up once. V gene TRBV3-1 combines with J gene TRBJ2-1; 14 nucleotides line up with TRBD2. The ends lost 5 bases at V and 2 bases at J; junction bases unmatched: 11. This CDR3 region has 19 residues. Germline V gives CDR1 LGHDT, CDR2 YNNKEL (reference sequence). As DNA, the CDR3 is TGTGCCAGCAGCAAGCAGGCCCCGGGACTAGCGGGAGCCTACAATGAGCAGTTCTTC. This codes for CASSKQAPGLAGAYNEQFF.

This clonotype came up a few times. The chain employs TRBV11-1 and TRBJ2-1; 16 bases match TRBD2. The CDR3 spans 19 residues. CDR1 is SGHAT, CDR2 FQDESV, per germline (reference sequence). After removal of 5 bases from V and 6 bases from J, the junction contained 13 bases not matched to a gene. The CDR3 reads CASSEGTSGRAKVPNEQFF. The CDR3 DNA follows: TGTGCCAGCAGCGAGGGGACTAGCGGGAGGGCCAAAGTCCCCAATGAGCAGTTCTTC.

This clonotype came up a few times. The chain has TRBV3-1 and TRBJ1-6; TRBD1 aligns across 7 bases. This CDR3 has 17 amino acids. The V gene end was trimmed by 1 base and the J gene end by 7 bases; junction bases not matched to a gene: 10. CDR1 and CDR2 (germline): LGHDT, YNNKEL (reference sequence). The CDR3 nucleotides are TGTGCCAGCAGCCAAGTCGGGGGCAGGGGGGTCAATTCACCCCTCCACTTT. This gives the protein CASSQVGGRGVNSPLHF.

The chain combines TRBV9 with TRBJ2-7; a weak D match, TRBD2 (5 bases). V shed 4 bases and J shed 5 bases, with 16 bases lying between them. Germline V gene sequence: CDR1 SGDLS, CDR2 YYNGEE. The CDR3 has 14 residues. The CDR3 nucleotides are TGTGCCAGCAGCCTTTCGAGGGCGAGCGACGAGCAGTACTTC. It codes for CASSLSRASDEQYF.

This clonotype was counted between two and nine times. This chain uses TRBV5-6 with TRBJ1-5; no firm D call. The germline V and J ends were trimmed by 4 bases and 6 bases, with 11 bases remaining between them. The CDR3 extends over 13 amino acids. Germline-derived CDR1 and CDR2 are SGHDT and YYEEEE. The DNA of the CDR3 is TGTGCCAGCAGCCCAAGCGAGGGTCAGCCCCAGCATTTT. This gives the protein CASSPSEGQPQHF.

This clonotype was counted at least ten times. The rearrangement joins TRBV18 to TRBJ2-1, with a possible D match to TRBD2 (6 bases). CDR1 is KGHSH and CDR2 is LQKENI in the germline V gene. With 0 bases removed from V and 0 bases from J, the gap between germline ends came to 12 bases. This CDR3 comprises 17 residues. The CDR3 DNA reads TGTGCCAGCTCACCACCTCTCGGGGGAAGCTCCTACAATGAGCAGTTCTTC. Translated, it gives CASSPPLGGSSYNEQFF. Based on the CDR3 plus reference TRBV18 and TRBJ2-1, the full variable domain is NAGVMQNPRHLVRRRGQEARLRCSPMKGHSHVYWYRQLPEEGLKFMVYLQKENIIDESGMPKERFSAEFPKEGPSILRIQQVVRGDSAAYFCASSPPLGGSSYNEQFFGPGTRLTVL.

In this sample, this clonotype turned up many times. V gene TRBV2 combines with J gene TRBJ2-1; 8 positions agree with TRBD2. Germline trimming cut 3 bases from V and 7 bases from J; bases unmatched to any gene: 8. Germline V CDR1 and CDR2: SNHLY, FYNNEI. The CDR3 is 15 amino acids. The CDR3 sequence: CASSDGRGAGNEQFF. The CDR3 DNA sequence: TGTGCCAGCAGTGACGGGCGGGGGGCCGGGAATGAGCAGTTCTTC. The full variable domain, its missing parts supplied by reference TRBV2 and TRBJ2-1, is EPEVTQTPSHQVTQMGQEVILRCVPISNHLYFYWYRQILGQKVEFLVSFYNNEISEKSEIFDDQFSVERPDGSNFTLKIRSTKLEDSAMYFCASSDGRGAGNEQFFGPGTRLTVL.

This clonotype was observed a handful of times. This rearrangement joins TRBV3-1 to TRBJ2-3; a weak D match, TRBD1 (6 bases). The CDR3 has 16 residues. V lost 3 bases and J lost 3, with 16 bases in between. Germline CDR1 and CDR2: LGHDT and YNNKEL (reference sequence). The chain's CDR3 is CASSHQPGQLTDTQYF. The DNA for the CDR3 is TGTGCCAGCAGCCATCAACCGGGACAACTAACAGATACGCAGTATTTT.